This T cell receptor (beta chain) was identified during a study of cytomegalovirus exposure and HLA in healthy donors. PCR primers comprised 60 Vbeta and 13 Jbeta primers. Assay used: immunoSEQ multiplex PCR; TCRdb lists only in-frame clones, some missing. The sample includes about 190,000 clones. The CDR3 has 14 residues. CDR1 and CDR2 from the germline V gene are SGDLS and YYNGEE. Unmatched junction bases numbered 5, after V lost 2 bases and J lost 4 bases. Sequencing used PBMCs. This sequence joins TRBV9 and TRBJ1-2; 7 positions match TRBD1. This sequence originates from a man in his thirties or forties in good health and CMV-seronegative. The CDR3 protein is CASSVTGNSYGYTF. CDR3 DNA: TGTGCCAGCAGCGTGACAGGGAATTCCTATGGCTACACCTTC.